This note documents a single T cell receptor (beta chain) sequence. These data come from a study of regulatory dendritic cells for organ transplantation. From germline, CDR1 is MNHEY and CDR2 SVGAGI. Trimming took 5 bases from V and 11 from J, leaving 12 bases between them. The CDR3 sequence is 11 residues long. The method was immunoSEQ multiplex PCR; TCRdb's version includes in-frame clones alone and lacks a portion of them. This repertoire shows under 40,000 clones, 85% to 95% found once; its top ten account for around 0.11%. The clonotype originates from a human donor in good health. V usage is TRBV6-5 and J usage is TRBJ1-2; tentatively, D is TRBD1 (6 bases). The sequenced sample consisted of naive CD8+ T cells from blood. Subset given: CD45RA+ naive T cells. The CDR3 loop is CASSIGQIYTF. The CDR3 coding sequence is TGTGCCAGCAGTATCGGACAGATATACACCTTC.